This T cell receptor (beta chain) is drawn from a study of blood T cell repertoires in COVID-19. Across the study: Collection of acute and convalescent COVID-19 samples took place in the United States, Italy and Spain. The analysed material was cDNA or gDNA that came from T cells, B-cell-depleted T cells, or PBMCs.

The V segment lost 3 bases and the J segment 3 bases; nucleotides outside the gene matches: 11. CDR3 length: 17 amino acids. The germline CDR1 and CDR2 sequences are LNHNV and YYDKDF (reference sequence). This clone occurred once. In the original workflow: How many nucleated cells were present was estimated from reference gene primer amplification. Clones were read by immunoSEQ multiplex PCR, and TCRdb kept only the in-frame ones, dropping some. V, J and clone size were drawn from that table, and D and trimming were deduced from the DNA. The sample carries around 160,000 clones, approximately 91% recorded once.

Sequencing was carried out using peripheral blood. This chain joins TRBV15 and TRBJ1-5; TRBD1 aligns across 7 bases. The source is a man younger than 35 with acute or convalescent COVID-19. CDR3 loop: CATSSPRKTGTNQPQHF. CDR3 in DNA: TGTGCCACCAGCAGCCCGAGAAAGACAGGGACCAATCAGCCCCAGCATTTT.